This T cell receptor beta chain was found in a study of blood T cell repertoires in COVID-19. The wider study: Sample material is recorded as cDNA or gDNA derived from T cells, B-cell-depleted T cells, or PBMCs.

Trimming shortened V by 5 bases and J by 4 bases, and 11 bases separated the two germline ends. The CDR3 has 14 amino acids. From germline, CDR1 is MDHEN and CDR2 SYDVKM. Sequencing was performed with immunoSEQ multiplex PCR; in TCRdb, only in-frame clones are kept and a portion is missing. The sample consists of some 150,000 clones, roughly 89% of them appearing once. Residents of about two dozen US areas, aged about 18 to 95 years, made up the participants. Clinical history as reported by participants underpinned cohort assignment. Donors in Cohort 3 who had recovered were those with two negative PCRs, healthcare professional clearance, or resolution of their symptoms.

The origin of this receptor is a man in his fifties or sixties who had recovered from COVID-19. The chain has TRBV28 and TRBJ2-2; D unresolved. The sample taken for sequencing was PBMCs or T cells enriched from blood (not recorded which). The CDR3: CASSPRHSTGELFF. DNA of the CDR3: TGTGCCAGCAGTCCACGACACTCCACCGGGGAGCTGTTTTTT.